This TCR beta chain is from a study of blood T cell repertoires in COVID-19 (dated by TCRdb to between 2020 and 2021). Regarding the study in general: Samples from collaborators originated in the United States, Italy and Spain and spanned both the acute and convalescent phases of COVID-19. HLA class I and class II types, where available, came from metadata supplied by the sample provider rather than from assay-based typing. The dataset comprised deeply sampled blood TCRbeta repertoires from subjects exposed to, actively infected with, or recovered from COVID-19. Samples came from the ongoing ImmuneRACE study (first 160 participants) plus 1,254 subjects from 6 global collaborators. A de-identified subject ID, COVID-19 status, age in years and sex were almost always included in the sample metadata. The prospective study material was composed of cDNA or gDNA derived from T cells, B-cell-depleted T cells, or PBMCs. The repertoires were released in a freely available public database intended as a resource for research on the immune response to SARS-CoV-2.

The immunoSEQ Assay, a bias-controlled multiplex PCR, was used to amplify TCRbeta CDR3 regions from genomic DNA. Concerning the study's data processing: The number of nucleated cells in each sample was estimated by amplification of reference gene primers within the assay. Sequence reads were collapsed and filtered to measure the absolute abundance of every unique TCRbeta CDR3 rearrangement. For each sample, productive Simpson clonality was calculated as the square root of Simpson's diversity index across productive rearrangements. TCRdb took over this immuneACCESS table, retaining in-frame rearrangements with V and J assigned. Such tables are incomplete; in checked studies, under half of the missing clones stem from an unresolved V gene, and the remainder is unexplained. V and J calls plus clone size are reproduced from that table; the DNA served to infer D and trimming. The sample data list approximately 190,000 clones, and roughly 80% of these were observed just once. The top ten constitute under 7.5% of the sample.

Beyond this particular receptor, the publication reports: How much clinical and demographic metadata was included differed by source and by participant, and the metadata was provided uncurated.

Taken from the germline V gene (reference sequence), the CDR1 and CDR2 loops are SEHNR and FQNEAQ. Trimming costs V 1 base and J 0 bases, and their ends lie 10 bases apart. The CDR3 numbers 16 residues from cysteine through phenylalanine. The DNA shown is the 48-base CDR3, in frame from base 1. On this clone itself: The antigen it recognizes is unknown. No base quality information exists; no much larger clone differs at one position.

Collaborating institutions collected whole blood in K2EDTA tubes following their own protocols. For TCRbeta analysis, collaborator samples were shipped as frozen whole blood, as isolated PBMCs, or as DNA extracted from either sample type. In this chain, TRBV7-9 is recombined with TRBJ2-1; TRBD2 might be the D gene, on 6 matching bases. Source material: peripheral blood. This TCR came from a woman between 35 and 50 years old with acute or convalescent COVID-19. The DNA reads TGTGCCAGCAGCTTAGTCCTCGGGAGCTCCTACAATGAGCAGTTCTTC. It specifies CASSLVLGSSYNEQFF.